The sequence of this TCR beta chain was determined in a study of blood T cells in healthy people across ages. Study-level points and caveats: Because sorting was not performed, PBMCs prevented conclusive naive versus antigen-experienced comparison. There were more naive CD4+ cells and higher diversity in long-lived donors than in aged donors.

Note on this clonotype: Its specificity is not known.

The CDR3 spans 15 residues. The V and J ends lost 4 bases and 4 bases respectively, with 12 bases between them. Germline V lookup: CDR1 SGHRS, CDR2 YFSETQ. Staff drew roughly 10 milliliters of peripheral blood from each donor. The second PCR ran roughly 6 to 11 cycles with a sample-barcoded 5' primer and J-beta primers. The authors tagged each cDNA molecule using a template-switch adaptor with 12 random nucleotides. From the 5' RACE reads, TCRdb called clonotypes with MiXCR, one entry per CDR3 protein. The repertoire holds about 1.8 million distinct CDR3 sequences, with just under 50% as singletons. The sequence was collected from a woman between 40 and 55 years old in good health. The J gene is TRBJ2-6, the V gene TRBV5-1; D is uncertain. The specimen was blood. DNA of the CDR3: TGCGCCAGCAGCCCGGGCCCTTTGGGGGCCAACGTCCTGACTTTC. Protein product: CASSPGPLGANVLTF.